Below, 14 T cell receptor beta chains from the same sample are listed, as sequenced in a study of blood T cell repertoires in COVID-19. Method: immunoSEQ multiplex PCR; TCRdb's copy keeps in-frame clones and lacks some. The data contain a few hundred thousand clones, less than 85% of them singletons. The specimen was peripheral blood. These receptors all stem from a young woman with acute or convalescent COVID-19.

The genes are TRBV6-1 and TRBJ2-3; 8 bases are shared with TRBD2. Germline-derived CDR1 and CDR2 are MNHNS and SASEGT. The trim removed 1 base at V and 4 bases at J, leaving 4 bases unmatched. This CDR3 region has 15 residues. The CDR3 reads CASSEVPSGSDTQYF. In nucleotides, the CDR3 is TGTGCCAGCAGTGAAGTCCCTAGCGGGTCAGATACGCAGTATTTT.

The rearrangement uses TRBV4-1 and TRBJ2-5, with D perhaps TRBD2 (6 bases). The CDR3 has 14 amino acids. Germline V gene lookup returns CDR1 MGHRA and CDR2 YSYEKL. Trimming took off 5 bases at V and 3 bases at J, with 13 bases between the two ends. The CDR3 loop is CASSYGTGEETQYF. CDR3 DNA sequence: TGCGCCAGCAGCTACGGGACTGGAGAAGAGACCCAGTACTTC.

The V gene is TRBV6-1, the J gene TRBJ2-5, with 7 bases aligning to TRBD2. Germline trimming cut 4 bases from V and 3 bases from J; bases unmatched to any gene: 14. Germline values: CDR1 MNHNS, CDR2 SASEGT. The CDR3 contains 17 residues. In DNA form, the CDR3 reads TGTGCCAGCAGTGGACAAACCGGGGGGTACGGGAAAGAGACCCAGTACTTC. Its translation is CASSGQTGGYGKETQYF.

V gene TRBV30 combines with J gene TRBJ1-6; 8 nucleotides agree with TRBD1. The ends lost 1 base at V and 9 bases at J; junction bases unmatched: 5. This CDR3 has 14 amino acids. In germline, CDR1 is GTSNPN, CDR2 SVGIG (reference sequence). Here the CDR3 reads CAWSARGRISPLHF. The DNA for the CDR3 is TGTGCCTGGAGTGCCAGGGGGCGTATTTCACCCCTCCACTTT.

This chain links TRBV11-1 with TRBJ1-2; 10 bases are shared with TRBD1. The ends lost 7 bases at V and 8 bases at J; junction bases unmatched: 16. This CDR3 comprises 16 residues. The germline V gene has CDR1 SGHAT and CDR2 FQDESV (reference sequence). In nucleotides, the CDR3 is TGTGCCAGCACCACAGACCCGGGGACAGGGGAAGGAGGCTACACCTTC. Residues: CASTTDPGTGEGGYTF.

This clone was recorded once. This chain links TRBV19 with TRBJ2-7; 8 bases map to TRBD2. The CDR3 runs to 15 residues. After removal of 3 bases from V and 1 base from J, the junction contained 5 bases not matched to a gene. CDR1 is LNHDA, CDR2 SQIVND, per germline (reference sequence). For the CDR3, the DNA is TGTGCCAGTAGTATGGCGGCGGGAGGATCCTACGAGCAGTACTTC. Its translation is CASSMAAGGSYEQYF.

CDR3 nucleotide sequence: TGTGCCAGCTCCCCGAGACTCATACCACGGGACACTGAAGCTTTCTTT. Its translation is CASSPRLIPRDTEAFF. The chain carries TRBV18 and TRBJ1-1; D ambiguous. Germline CDR1 is KGHSH and CDR2 is LQKENI. The CDR3 is 16 residues long. With 6 bases removed from V and 3 bases from J, the gap between germline ends came to 20 bases.

The chain is built from TRBV9 and TRBJ1-4; 7 bases line up with TRBD1. V lost 3 bases, J lost 7 bases, and 12 bases stayed unmatched. The CDR3 spans 16 residues. Germline V gives CDR1 SGDLS, CDR2 YYNGEE. CDR3 nucleotides: TGTGCCAGCAGCGGAAAATGGACAGGTTCGGGTGAAAAACTGTTTTTT. Translated, it gives CASSGKWTGSGEKLFF.

The chain links TRBV27 to TRBJ2-5, with TRBD2 matching 8 bases. CDR3 size: 16 residues. The germline gives CDR1 MNHEY, CDR2 SMNVEV (reference sequence). The trim removed 0 bases at V and 3 bases at J, leaving 6 bases unmatched. CDR3: CASSLSDGRGKETQYF. In DNA, the CDR3 is TGTGCCAGCAGTTTATCGGACGGGAGGGGGAAAGAGACCCAGTACTTC.

The count of this clone is one. The chain links TRBV28 to TRBJ2-7; D possibly corresponds to TRBD2 (5 bases). The V and J ends lost 5 bases and 1 base respectively, with 15 bases between them. The CDR3 extends over 15 amino acids. The germline gives CDR1 MDHEN, CDR2 SYDVKM. CDR3 sequence (DNA): TGTGCCAGCAGTCCGCCCCCCGGGGATTCCTACGAGCAGTACTTC. Translating gives CASSPPPGDSYEQYF.

The V gene is TRBV4-1, the J gene TRBJ1-1, with D tentatively TRBD1 (5 bases). Germline lookup yields CDR1 MGHRA and CDR2 YSYEKL. This CDR3 spans 16 amino acids. V lost 0 bases and J lost 10, with 21 bases in between. The CDR3 protein is CASSQEGPGGAVPAFF. The CDR3 DNA sequence: TGCGCCAGCAGCCAAGAAGGCCCGGGGGGAGCGGTCCCAGCTTTCTTT.

The CDR3 region has the DNA TGTGCCAGCAGCCCGGACAGGGACAATGAGCAGTTCTTC. Translating gives CASSPDRDNEQFF. The J gene is TRBJ2-1, the V gene TRBV12-3 or TRBV12-4, with 8 bases lining up with TRBD1. The CDR3 covers 13 residues. V shed 6 bases and J 5 bases; nucleotides not matched to a gene: 3.

The chain carries TRBV4-1 and TRBJ2-3; TRBD1 matches at 8 bases. Germline values: CDR1 MGHRA, CDR2 YSYEKL. The CDR3 is made up of 17 amino acids. V shed 0 bases, J shed 1 base, and the junction held 6 bases outside the gene matches. For the CDR3, the DNA is TGCGCCAGCAGCCAAGATGCAGGACAGGGTCGCACAGATACGCAGTATTTT. Translated: CASSQDAGQGRTDTQYF.

The sample holds a few counts of this clone. CDR3 in amino acids: CASSQATGFTDTQYF. In nucleotides, the CDR3 is TGTGCCAGCAGCCAGGCAACAGGGTTCACAGATACGCAGTATTTT. V and J are TRBV3-1 (or the pseudogene TRBV3-2) and TRBJ2-3; maybe TRBD1 (6 bases). Germline V gene lookup returns CDR1 LGHDT and CDR2 YNNKEL (reference sequence). The CDR3 is made up of 15 amino acids. V lost 3 bases to trimming and J lost 2 bases, with 12 bases between them.